This TCR beta chain comes out of a study of T cells after yellow fever vaccination. Synthesis of TCR cDNA relied on 5'RACE template switching, which attached a universal primer site and UMIs. TCRdb itself ran the 5' RACE reads through MiXCR, one entry per CDR3 protein. The sample yields around 310,000 distinct CDR3 sequences, over 8% seen once. The study's findings and limits: Weaker, the secondary response peaked sooner, at day 5 versus 15. Across the CD4 and CD8 compartments, a small share of clonotypes was present in both.

This clonotype was picked up a small number of times. Its antigen is not identified. The J segment lost 5 bases and the V segment lost 6 bases, leaving 3 bases of the junction unmatched. The CDR3 contains 13 residues. The germline gives CDR1 MNHEY, CDR2 SMNVEV (reference sequence). The receptor was isolated from a young man who received the YFV17D yellow fever vaccine. This chain joins TRBV27 and TRBJ2-1; 8 bases agree with TRBD2. The sample consisted of PBMCs, taken on the day of the first yellow fever vaccination. This CDR3 is CASSRRGDNEQFF. CDR3 in DNA: TGTGCCAGCAGCAGGCGGGGGGACAATGAGCAGTTCTTC.